This T cell receptor (beta chain) was observed in a study of shared clonotypes between healthy human individuals. Points from the study as a whole: Compared with memory subsets, naive subsets generally had larger estimated richness.

CD45RO negativity and positive selection for CCR7 defined naive CD8 cells, a population that excluded terminally differentiated effector memory CD45RA+ cells. To note about this clone: Antigen unknown.

It was across several immunoSEQ plates that each subset's genomic DNA was evenly split. Method: immunoSEQ multiplex PCR; TCRdb's copy keeps in-frame clones and lacks some. This table has 500,000 to 700,000 clones, roughly 95% appearing once. The source material was naive CD8+ T cells sorted from blood. This clonotype originated in a woman aged 30 to 39 in good health.

The CDR3: CASSEGGTLHEQFF. CDR3 DNA sequence: TGTGCCAGCAGCGAAGGCGGGACCCTTCATGAGCAGTTCTTC. The rearrangement links TRBV9 to TRBJ2-1, with a tentative D call TRBD2 (6 bases). The CDR3 runs 14 residues. The germline gives CDR1 SGDLS, CDR2 YYNGEE. Trimming cost V 3 bases and J 8 bases, with 15 bases left between them.